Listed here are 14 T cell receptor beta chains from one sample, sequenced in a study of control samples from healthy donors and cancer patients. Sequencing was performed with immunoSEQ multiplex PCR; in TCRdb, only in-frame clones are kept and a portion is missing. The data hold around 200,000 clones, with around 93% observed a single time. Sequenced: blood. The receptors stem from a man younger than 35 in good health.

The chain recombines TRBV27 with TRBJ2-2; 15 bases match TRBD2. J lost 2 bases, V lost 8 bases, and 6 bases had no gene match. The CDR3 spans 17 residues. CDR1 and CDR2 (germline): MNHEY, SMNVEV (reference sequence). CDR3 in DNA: TGTGCCAGCTGGACTAGCGGGGGGGCCTCTAACACCGGGGAGCTGTTTTTT. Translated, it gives CASWTSGGASNTGELFF.

The CDR3 coding sequence is TGTGCCAGCAGTTATAATCCGGGACAGGGCCTCCACGAGCAGTACTTC. Protein sequence: CASSYNPGQGLHEQYF. The genes are TRBV6-2 or TRBV6-3 and TRBJ2-7; 9 bases fit TRBD1. Trimming cost V 3 bases and J 5 bases; bases outside gene matches: 11. Germline V gene sequence: CDR1 MNHEY, CDR2 SVGEGT. The CDR3 is made up of 16 amino acids.

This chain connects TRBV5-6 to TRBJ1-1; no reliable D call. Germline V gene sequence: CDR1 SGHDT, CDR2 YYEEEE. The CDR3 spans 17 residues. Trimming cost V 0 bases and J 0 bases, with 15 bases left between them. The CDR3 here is CASSLGRGDIMNTEAFF. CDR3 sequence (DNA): TGTGCCAGCAGCTTGGGACGCGGGGATATTATGAACACTGAAGCTTTCTTT.

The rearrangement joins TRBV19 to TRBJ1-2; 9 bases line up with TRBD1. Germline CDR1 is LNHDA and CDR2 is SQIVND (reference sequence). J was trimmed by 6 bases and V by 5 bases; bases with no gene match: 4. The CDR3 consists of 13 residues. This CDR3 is CASSAGQGNGYTF. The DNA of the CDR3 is TGTGCCAGTAGTGCGGGACAGGGAAATGGCTACACCTTC.

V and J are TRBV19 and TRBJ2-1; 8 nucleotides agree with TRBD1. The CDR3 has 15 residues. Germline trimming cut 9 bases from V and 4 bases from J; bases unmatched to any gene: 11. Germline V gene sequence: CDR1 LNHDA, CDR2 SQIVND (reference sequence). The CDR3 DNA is TGTGCCAGCTCCTCCGGGACAGGAATTTACAATGAGCAGTTCTTC. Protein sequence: CASSSGTGIYNEQFF. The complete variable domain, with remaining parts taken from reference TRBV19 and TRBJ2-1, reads DGGITQSPKYLFRKEGQNVTLSCEQNLNHDAMYWYRQDPGQGLRLIYYSQIVNDFQKGDIAEGYSVSREKKESFPLTVTSAQKNPTAFYLCASSSGTGIYNEQFFGPGTRLTVL.

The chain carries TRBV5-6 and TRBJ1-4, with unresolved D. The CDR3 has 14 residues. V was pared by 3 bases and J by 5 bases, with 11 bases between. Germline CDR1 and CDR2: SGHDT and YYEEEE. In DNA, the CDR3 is TGTGCCAGCAGCTATTCTCGGGAAAATGAAAAACTGTTTTTT. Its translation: CASSYSRENEKLFF.

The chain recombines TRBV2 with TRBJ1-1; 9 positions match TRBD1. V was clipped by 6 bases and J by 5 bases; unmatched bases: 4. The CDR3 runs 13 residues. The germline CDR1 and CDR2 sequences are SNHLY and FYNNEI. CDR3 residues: CASRVQGATEAFF. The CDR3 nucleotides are TGTGCCAGCAGAGTACAGGGGGCGACTGAAGCTTTCTTT.

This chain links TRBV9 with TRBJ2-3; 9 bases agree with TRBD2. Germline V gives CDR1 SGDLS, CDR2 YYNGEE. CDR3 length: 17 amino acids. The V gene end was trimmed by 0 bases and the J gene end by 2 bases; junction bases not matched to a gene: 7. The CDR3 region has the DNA TGTGCCAGCAGCGTAGCGGGCGGGGGGGCAAACACAGATACGCAGTATTTT. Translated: CASSVAGGGANTDTQYF.

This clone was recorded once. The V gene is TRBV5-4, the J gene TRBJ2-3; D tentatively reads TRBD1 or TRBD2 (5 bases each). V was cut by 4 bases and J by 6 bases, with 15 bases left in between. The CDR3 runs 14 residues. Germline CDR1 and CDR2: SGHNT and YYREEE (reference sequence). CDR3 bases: TGTGCCAGCAGCCTTCGGGACGGCAGGGATACGCAGTATTTT. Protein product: CASSLRDGRDTQYF.

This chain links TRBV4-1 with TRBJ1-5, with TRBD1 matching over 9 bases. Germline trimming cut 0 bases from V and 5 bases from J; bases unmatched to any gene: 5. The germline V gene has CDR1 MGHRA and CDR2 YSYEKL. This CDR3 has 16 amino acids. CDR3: CASSQESTGGYQPQHF. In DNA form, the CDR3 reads TGCGCCAGCAGCCAAGAGAGTACAGGGGGCTATCAGCCCCAGCATTTT.

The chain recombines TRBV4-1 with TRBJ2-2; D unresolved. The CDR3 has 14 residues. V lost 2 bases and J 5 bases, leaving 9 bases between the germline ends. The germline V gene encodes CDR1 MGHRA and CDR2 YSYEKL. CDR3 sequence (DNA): TGCGCCAGCAGCCAATCCGGAGTTACCGGGGAGCTGTTTTTT. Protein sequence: CASSQSGVTGELFF.

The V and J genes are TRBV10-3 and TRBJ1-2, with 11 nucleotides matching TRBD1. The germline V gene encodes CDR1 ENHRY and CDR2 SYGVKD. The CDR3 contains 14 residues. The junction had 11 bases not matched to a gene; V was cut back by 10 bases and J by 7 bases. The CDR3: CASEGDRGVSGYTF. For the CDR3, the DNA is TGTGCCAGCGAGGGGGACAGGGGGGTGAGTGGCTACACCTTC.

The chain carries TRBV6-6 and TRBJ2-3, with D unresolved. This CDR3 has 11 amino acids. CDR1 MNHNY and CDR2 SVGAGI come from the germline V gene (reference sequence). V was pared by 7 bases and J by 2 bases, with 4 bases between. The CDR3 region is CASTNTDTQYF. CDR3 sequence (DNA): TGTGCCAGCACCAACACAGATACGCAGTATTTT.

CDR3 in DNA: TGTGCCAGCTCATATGGTTCAGGCCCACCCTACGAGCAGTACTTC. Translating it yields CASSYGSGPPYEQYF. This chain connects TRBV18 to TRBJ2-7; D unclear. Trimming left V 5 bases short and J 2 bases short, with 16 bases between. The germline V gene has CDR1 KGHSH and CDR2 LQKENI. The CDR3 sequence is 15 residues long. Complete variable domain (other parts from reference TRBV18 and TRBJ2-7): NAGVMQNPRHLVRRRGQEARLRCSPMKGHSHVYWYRQLPEEGLKFMVYLQKENIIDESGMPKERFSAEFPKEGPSILRIQQVVRGDSAAYFCASSYGSGPPYEQYFGPGTRLTVT.